This T cell receptor beta chain was captured in a study of blood T cell repertoires in COVID-19 (dated by TCRdb to 2019 to 2021). As for the study more broadly: The collaborator samples originated in the United States, Italy and Spain and spanned the acute and convalescent phases of COVID-19. Nearly every sample came with metadata listing a de-identified subject ID, COVID-19 status, age in years and sex. Samples were obtained from the ongoing ImmuneRACE study (first 160 participants) and from over 1,000 subjects provided by 6 global collaborators. The repertoires were released in a freely available public database intended as a resource for research on the immune response to SARS-CoV-2. HLA class I and class II types, where available, came from metadata supplied by the sample provider rather than from assay-based typing. Deeply sampled blood TCRbeta repertoires from subjects exposed to, actively infected with, or recovered from COVID-19 were included in the dataset. The material from the prospective study consisted of cDNA or gDNA derived from T cells, B-cell-depleted T cells, or PBMCs.

Each collaborating institution followed its own protocols to collect whole blood in K2EDTA tubes. For TCRbeta analysis, collaborators shipped samples as frozen whole blood, isolated PBMCs, or DNA extracted from either of those sample types. Paper-wide results and their limitations: Clinical and demographic metadata were provided uncurated, with the amount varying by source and participant.

In regard to this clone: Its antigen is still unknown. Per-nucleotide qualities are absent, and no much larger clonotype sits a single base away.

CDR1 is given as MGHRA and CDR2 as YSYEKL, both from the germline V gene. The CDR3 contains 16 residues, cysteine and phenylalanine counted. Only the CDR3 DNA is retained, 48 bases long and in frame from the first base. Trimming takes 1 base from V and 6 bases from J, and the germline ends sit 13 bases apart. The immunoSEQ Assay, a bias-controlled multiplex PCR, was used to amplify TCRbeta CDR3 regions from genomic DNA. Per the authors' processing: The number of nucleated cells in each sample was estimated by amplification of reference gene primers within the assay. To quantify the absolute abundance of each unique TCRbeta CDR3 rearrangement, sequence reads were collapsed and filtered. For each sample, productive Simpson clonality was calculated as the square root of Simpson's diversity index across productive rearrangements. TCRdb took over this immuneACCESS table, retaining in-frame rearrangements with V and J assigned. Such tables are incomplete; in checked studies, under half of the missing clones stem from an unresolved V gene, and the remainder is unexplained. V and J calls and clone size are copied from that table; D and trimming were computed from the DNA. The sample records approximately 300,000 clones, just under 85% of which are singletons. Around 4% of the sample goes to the ten largest clones.

The V and J genes are TRBV4-1 and TRBJ2-6, with the D segment identity uncertain. The sequence was obtained from a woman aged 45-65 years with active or convalescent COVID-19. Sequenced: peripheral blood. The CDR3 region has the sequence CASSQAQGAAANVLTF. The sequenced DNA is TGCGCCAGCAGCCAAGCCCAAGGAGCTGCGGCCAACGTCCTGACTTTC.